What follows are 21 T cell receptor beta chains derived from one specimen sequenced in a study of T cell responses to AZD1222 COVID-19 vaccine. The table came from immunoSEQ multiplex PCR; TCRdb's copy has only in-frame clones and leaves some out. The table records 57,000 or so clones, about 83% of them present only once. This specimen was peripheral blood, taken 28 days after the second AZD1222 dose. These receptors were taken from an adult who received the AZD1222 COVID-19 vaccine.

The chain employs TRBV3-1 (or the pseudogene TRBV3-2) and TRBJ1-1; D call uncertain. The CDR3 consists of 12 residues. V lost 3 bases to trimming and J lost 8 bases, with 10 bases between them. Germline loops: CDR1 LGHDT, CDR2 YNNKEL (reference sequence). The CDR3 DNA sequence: TGTGCCAGCAGCCAGGGTTCCAGGGAAGCTTTCTTT. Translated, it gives CASSQGSREAFF.

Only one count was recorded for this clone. The CDR3 DNA sequence: TGTGCCCCAGACAGGGTTTACTACAATGAGCAGTTCTTC. It codes for CAPDRVYYNEQFF. The V gene is TRBV27, the J gene TRBJ2-1, with 7 bases fitting TRBD1. With 11 bases clipped from V and 3 bases from J, the junction kept 7 bases outside the gene matches. The CDR3 runs to 13 residues. Germline lookup yields CDR1 MNHEY and CDR2 SMNVEV (reference sequence).

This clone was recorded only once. CDR3 residues: CASSPHDRETQYF. The CDR3 DNA reads as TGTGCCAGCAGCCCTCACGACAGGGAGACCCAGTACTTC. V and J are TRBV6-2 or TRBV6-3 and TRBJ2-5; TRBD1 is a possible D gene (6 bases). CDR3 size: 13 residues. V lost 6 bases and J 5 bases, leaving 13 bases between the germline ends. CDR1 and CDR2 from the germline V gene are MNHEY and SVGEGT.

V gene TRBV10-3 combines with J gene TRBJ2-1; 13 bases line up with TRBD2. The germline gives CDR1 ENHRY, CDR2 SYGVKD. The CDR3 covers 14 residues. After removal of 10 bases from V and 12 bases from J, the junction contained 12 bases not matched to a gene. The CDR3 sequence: CATRPGLAGVPQFF. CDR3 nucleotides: TGTGCCACAAGGCCCGGACTAGCGGGGGTCCCGCAGTTCTTC.

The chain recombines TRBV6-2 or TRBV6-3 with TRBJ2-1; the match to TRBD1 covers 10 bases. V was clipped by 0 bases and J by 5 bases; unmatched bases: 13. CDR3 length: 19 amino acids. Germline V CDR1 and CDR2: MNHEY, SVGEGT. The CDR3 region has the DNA TGTGCCAGCAGTTACTCTCGGGGGACAGGGGACCCTTACAACAATGAGCAGTTCTTC. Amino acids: CASSYSRGTGDPYNNEQFF.

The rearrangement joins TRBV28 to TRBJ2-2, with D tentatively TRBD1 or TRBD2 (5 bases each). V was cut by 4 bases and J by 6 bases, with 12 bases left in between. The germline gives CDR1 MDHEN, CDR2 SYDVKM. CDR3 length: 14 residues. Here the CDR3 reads CASSSLRGPGELFF. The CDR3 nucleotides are TGTGCCAGCAGTTCCCTCCGGGGCCCCGGGGAGCTGTTTTTT.

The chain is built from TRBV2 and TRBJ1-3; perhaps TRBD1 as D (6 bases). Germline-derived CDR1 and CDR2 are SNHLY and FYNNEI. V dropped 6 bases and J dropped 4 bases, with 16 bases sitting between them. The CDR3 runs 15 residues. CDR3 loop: CASRTGARSGNTIYF. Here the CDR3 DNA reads TGTGCCAGCAGAACGGGGGCCCGGTCGGGAAACACCATATATTTT.

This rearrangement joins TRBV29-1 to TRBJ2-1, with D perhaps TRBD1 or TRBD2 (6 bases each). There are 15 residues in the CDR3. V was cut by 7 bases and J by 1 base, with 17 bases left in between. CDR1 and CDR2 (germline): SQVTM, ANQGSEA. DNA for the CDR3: TGCAGCGCCCAGGGGATAGGGAGGTCCTACAATGAGCAGTTCTTC. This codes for CSAQGIGRSYNEQFF.

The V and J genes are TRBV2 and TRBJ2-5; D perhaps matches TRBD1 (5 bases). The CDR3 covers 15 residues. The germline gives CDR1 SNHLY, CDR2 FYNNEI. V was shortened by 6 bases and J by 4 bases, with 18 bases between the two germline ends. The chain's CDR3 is CASSLGQGFGETQYF. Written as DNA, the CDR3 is TGTGCCAGCAGCCTAGGGCAGGGTTTCGGAGAGACCCAGTACTTC.

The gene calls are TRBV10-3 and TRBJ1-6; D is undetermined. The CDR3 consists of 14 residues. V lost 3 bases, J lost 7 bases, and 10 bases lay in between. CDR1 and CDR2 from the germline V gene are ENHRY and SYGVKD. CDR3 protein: CAISEDRINSPLHF. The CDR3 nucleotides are TGTGCCATCAGTGAAGATAGGATAAATTCACCCCTCCACTTT.

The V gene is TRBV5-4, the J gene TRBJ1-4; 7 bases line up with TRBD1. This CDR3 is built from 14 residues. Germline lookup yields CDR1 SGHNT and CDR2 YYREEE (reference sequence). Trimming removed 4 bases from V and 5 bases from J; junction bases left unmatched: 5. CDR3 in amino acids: CASSPGTVNEKLFF. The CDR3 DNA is TGTGCCAGCAGCCCCGGGACAGTAAATGAAAAACTGTTTTTT.

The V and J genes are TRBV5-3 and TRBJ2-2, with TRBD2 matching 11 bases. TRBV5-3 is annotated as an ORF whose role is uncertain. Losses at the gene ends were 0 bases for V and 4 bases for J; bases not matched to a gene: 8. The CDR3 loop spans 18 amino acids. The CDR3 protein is CARSLAETSGVGTGELFF. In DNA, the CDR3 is TGTGCCAGAAGCTTGGCAGAGACTAGCGGGGTCGGCACCGGGGAGCTGTTTTTT.

This CDR3 reads CASADRGGGNSNQPQHF. The CDR3, as DNA: TGTGCCAGCGCAGACAGGGGAGGGGGTAATAGCAATCAGCCCCAGCATTTT. The V and J genes are TRBV2 and TRBJ1-5, with 8 bases lining up with TRBD1. The V gene end was trimmed by 8 bases and the J gene end by 0 bases; junction bases not matched to a gene: 12. The CDR3 length is 17 residues. Per the germline V gene, CDR1 is SNHLY and CDR2 is FYNNEI. The complete variable domain, with remaining parts taken from reference TRBV2 and TRBJ1-5, reads EPEVTQTPSHQVTQMGQEVILRCVPISNHLYFYWYRQILGQKVEFLVSFYNNEISEKSEIFDDQFSVERPDGSNFTLKIRSTKLEDSAMYFCASADRGGGNSNQPQHFGDGTRLSIL.

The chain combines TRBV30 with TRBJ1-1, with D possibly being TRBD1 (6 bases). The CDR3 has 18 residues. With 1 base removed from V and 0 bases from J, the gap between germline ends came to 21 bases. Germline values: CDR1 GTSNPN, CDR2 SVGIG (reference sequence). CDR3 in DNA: TGTGCCTGGAGTGCTACCCATTCCTACGGACAGATGAACACTGAAGCTTTCTTT. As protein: CAWSATHSYGQMNTEAFF.

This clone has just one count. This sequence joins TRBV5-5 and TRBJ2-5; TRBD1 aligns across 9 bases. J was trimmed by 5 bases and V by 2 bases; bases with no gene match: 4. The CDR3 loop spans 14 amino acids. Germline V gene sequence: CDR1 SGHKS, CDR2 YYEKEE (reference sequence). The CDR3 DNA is TGTGCCAGCAGCTTACAGGGGGCCGAGGAGACCCAGTACTTC. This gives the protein CASSLQGAEETQYF.

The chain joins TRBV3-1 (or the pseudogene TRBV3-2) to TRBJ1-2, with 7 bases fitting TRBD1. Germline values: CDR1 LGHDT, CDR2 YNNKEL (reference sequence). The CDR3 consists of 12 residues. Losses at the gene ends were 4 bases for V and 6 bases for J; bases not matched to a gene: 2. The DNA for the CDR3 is TGTGCCAGCAGCCGGGGACAGAATGGCTACACCTTC. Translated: CASSRGQNGYTF.

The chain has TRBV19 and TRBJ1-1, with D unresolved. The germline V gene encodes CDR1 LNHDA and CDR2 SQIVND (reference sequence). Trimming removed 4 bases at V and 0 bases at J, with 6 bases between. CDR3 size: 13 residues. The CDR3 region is CASSRNMNTEAFF. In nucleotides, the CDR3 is TGTGCCAGTAGTAGAAACATGAACACTGAAGCTTTCTTT. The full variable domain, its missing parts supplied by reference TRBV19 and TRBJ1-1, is DGGITQSPKYLFRKEGQNVTLSCEQNLNHDAMYWYRQDPGQGLRLIYYSQIVNDFQKGDIAEGYSVSREKKESFPLTVTSAQKNPTAFYLCASSRNMNTEAFFGQGTRLTVV.

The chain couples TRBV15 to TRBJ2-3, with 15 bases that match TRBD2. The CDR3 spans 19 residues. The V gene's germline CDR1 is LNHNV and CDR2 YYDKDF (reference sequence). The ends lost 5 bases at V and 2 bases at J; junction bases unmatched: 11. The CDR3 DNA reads TGTGCCACCAGCGGACAGGGACTAGCGGGGGGTGACTACACAGATACGCAGTATTTT. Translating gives CATSGQGLAGGDYTDTQYF.

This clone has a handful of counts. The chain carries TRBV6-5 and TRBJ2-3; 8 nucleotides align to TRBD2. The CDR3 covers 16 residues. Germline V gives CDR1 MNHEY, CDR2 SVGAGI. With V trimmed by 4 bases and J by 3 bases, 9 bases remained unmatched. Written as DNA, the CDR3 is TGTGCCAGCAGTTTAAGCGGGGGCCTGCTTACAGATACGCAGTATTTT. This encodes CASSLSGGLLTDTQYF.

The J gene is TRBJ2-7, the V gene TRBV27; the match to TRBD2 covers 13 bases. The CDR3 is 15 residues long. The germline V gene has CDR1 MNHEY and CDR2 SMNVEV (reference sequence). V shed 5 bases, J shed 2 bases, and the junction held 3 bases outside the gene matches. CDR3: CASSRLAGGTYEQYF. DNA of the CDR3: TGTGCCAGCAGTCGACTAGCGGGGGGCACCTACGAGCAGTACTTC.

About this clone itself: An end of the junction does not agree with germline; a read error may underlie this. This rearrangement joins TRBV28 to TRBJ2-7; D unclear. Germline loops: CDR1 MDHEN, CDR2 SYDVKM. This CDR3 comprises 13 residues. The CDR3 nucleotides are TGTGCCAGCAGTTTAGAATCCCCGGCCGTCTGGCACTTC. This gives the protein CASSLESPAVWHF.